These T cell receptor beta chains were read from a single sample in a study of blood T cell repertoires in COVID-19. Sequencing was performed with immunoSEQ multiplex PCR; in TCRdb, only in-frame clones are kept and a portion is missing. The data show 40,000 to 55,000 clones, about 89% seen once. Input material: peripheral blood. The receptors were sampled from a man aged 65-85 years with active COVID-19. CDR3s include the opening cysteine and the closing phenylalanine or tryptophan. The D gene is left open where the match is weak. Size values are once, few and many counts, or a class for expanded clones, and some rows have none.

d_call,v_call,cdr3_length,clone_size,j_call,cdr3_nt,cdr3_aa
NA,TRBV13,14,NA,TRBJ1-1,TGTGCCAGCAGCAGGGACATAACTAACACTGAAGCTTTCTTT,CASSRDITNTEAFF
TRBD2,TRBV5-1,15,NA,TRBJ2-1,TGCGCCAGCAGCTTACTAGCGGGGGCCTACAATGAGCAGTTCTTC,CASSLLAGAYNEQFF
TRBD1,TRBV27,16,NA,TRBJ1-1,TGTGCCAGCAGCTCCCGGGACAGCCTTAGGAACACTGAAGCTTTCTTT,CASSSRDSLRNTEAFF
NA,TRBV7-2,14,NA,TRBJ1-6,TGTGCCAGCAGCTCCCCTCGGGGGGTTTCACCCCTCCACTTT,CASSSPRGVSPLHF
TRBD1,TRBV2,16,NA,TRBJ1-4,TGTGCCAGCAGTGAACAGTCGGGGACAGGACGAGAAAAACTGTTTTTT,CASSEQSGTGREKLFF
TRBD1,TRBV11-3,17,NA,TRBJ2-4,TGTGCCAGCAGCTTAGATTCCTCGACAGGGATTGGAAGCATTCAGTACTTC,CASSLDSSTGIGSIQYF
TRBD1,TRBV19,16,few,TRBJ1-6,TGTGCGACCGGGACAGAGGATAAGGGGTCTAATTCACCCCTCCACTTT,CATGTEDKGSNSPLHF
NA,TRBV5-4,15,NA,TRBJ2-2,TGTGCCAGCAACCAAGGGGGGGCGAACACCGGGGAGCTGTTTTTT,CASNQGGANTGELFF
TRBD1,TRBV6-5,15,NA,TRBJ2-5,TGTGCCAGCACCCCCTCAGGGGGCAGCCAAGAGACCCAGTACTTC,CASTPSGGSQETQYF
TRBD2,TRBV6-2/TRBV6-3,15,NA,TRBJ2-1,TGTGCCAGCAGTTTTAGCGGGAGCTCCTACAATGAGCAGTTCTTC,CASSFSGSSYNEQFF
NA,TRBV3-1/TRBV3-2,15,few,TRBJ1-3,TGTGCCAGCAGCCAAGAACAGAGCTCTGGAAACACCATATATTTT,CASSQEQSSGNTIYF
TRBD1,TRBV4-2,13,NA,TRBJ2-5,TGTGCCAGCAGCGACGGGACAGTAGAGACCCAGTACTTC,CASSDGTVETQYF
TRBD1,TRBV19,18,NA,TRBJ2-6,TGTGCCAGTACCCTGTGGCACAGGGGAAACTCTGGGGCCAACGTCCTGACTTTC,CASTLWHRGNSGANVLTF
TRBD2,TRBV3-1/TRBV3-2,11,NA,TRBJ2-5,TGTGCCACCCGCGGGGGTGAGACCCAGTACTTC,CATRGGETQYF
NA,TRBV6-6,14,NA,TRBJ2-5,TGTGCCAGCAGTGCCGGTTCGTACCAAGAGACCCAGTACTTC,CASSAGSYQETQYF
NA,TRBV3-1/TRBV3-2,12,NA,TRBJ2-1,TGTGCCAGCAGCCCCCTCGGCAATGAGCAGTTCTTC,CASSPLGNEQFF
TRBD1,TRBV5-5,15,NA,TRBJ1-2,TGTGCCAGCAGCCTAGGGACAGCCAGAAACTATGGCTACACCTTC,CASSLGTARNYGYTF
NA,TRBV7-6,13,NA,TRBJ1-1,TGTGCCAGCAGCCCGACAGTGAACACTGAAGCTTTCTTT,CASSPTVNTEAFF
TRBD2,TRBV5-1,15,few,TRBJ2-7,TGCGCCAGCAGCACCCTCCCAGCGGGGGCCTACGAGCAGTACTTC,CASSTLPAGAYEQYF
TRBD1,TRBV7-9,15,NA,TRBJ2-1,TGTGCCAGCAGCTTGGGGACAGGGGTTTCCACGGGGCAGTTCTTC,CASSLGTGVSTGQFF
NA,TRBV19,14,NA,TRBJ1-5,TGTGCCAGTAGTATGAGAGAATTCAATCAGCCCCAGCATTTT,CASSMREFNQPQHF
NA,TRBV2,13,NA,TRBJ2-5,TGTGCCAGCAGGGGAGGTAGTCGGGAGACCCAGTACTTC,CASRGGSRETQYF
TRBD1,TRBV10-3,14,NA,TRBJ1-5,TGTGCCATCAGCCGGACAGGGGGCAATCAGCCCCAGCATTTT,CAISRTGGNQPQHF
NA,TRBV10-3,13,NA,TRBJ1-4,TGTGCCATCAGACAGTCAACTAATGAAAAACTGTTTTTT,CAIRQSTNEKLFF
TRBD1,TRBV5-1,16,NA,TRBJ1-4,TGCGCCAGCAGCTTGGCAGGGGGCGATTCTAATGAAAAACTGTTTTTT,CASSLAGGDSNEKLFF
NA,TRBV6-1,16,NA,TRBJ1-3,TGTGCCAGCAGTGAGAGGGGGACGTCTTTTAGGAACACCATATATTTT,CASSERGTSFRNTIYF
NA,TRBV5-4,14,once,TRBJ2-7,TGTGCCAGCAGCCCCGAGTGGAGGGGGGGCGAGCAGTACTTC,CASSPEWRGGEQYF
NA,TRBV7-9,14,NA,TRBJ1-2,TGTGCCAGCAGCTTAGTGGCAGGGGAAGGTGGCTACACCTTC,CASSLVAGEGGYTF
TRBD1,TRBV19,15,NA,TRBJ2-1,TGTGCCAGTAGTATATTGACAGGGGAATACAATGAGCAGTTCTTC,CASSILTGEYNEQFF
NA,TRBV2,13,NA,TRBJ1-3,TGTGCCAGCAGTGAAATCTCCGGAAACACCATATATTTT,CASSEISGNTIYF
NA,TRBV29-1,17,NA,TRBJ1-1,TGCAGCGTTGAAGATCTCCAGGTCCGCTTGGTGGGCACTGAAGCTTTCTTT,CSVEDLQVRLVGTEAFF
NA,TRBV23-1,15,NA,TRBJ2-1,TGCGCCAGCAGTCACCCGAGGGGGGGGCTGAATGAGCAGTTCTTC,CASSHPRGGLNEQFF
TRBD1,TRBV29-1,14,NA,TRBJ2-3,TGCAGCGTTGTACGGGGACAGGGCACAGATACGCAGTATTTT,CSVVRGQGTDTQYF
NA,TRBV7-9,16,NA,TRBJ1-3,TGTGCCAGCAATCACCAGGGAGGGGCACGAGGAAACACCATATATTTT,CASNHQGGARGNTIYF
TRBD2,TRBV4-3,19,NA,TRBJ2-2,TGCGCCAGCAGCCAACAGACTAGCGGGGGGGCGATGGTCACCGGGGAGCTGTTTTTT,CASSQQTSGGAMVTGELFF
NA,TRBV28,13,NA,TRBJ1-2,TGTGCCAGCAGTTTGGGACTTAACTATGGCTACACCTTC,CASSLGLNYGYTF
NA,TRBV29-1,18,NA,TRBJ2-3,TGCAGCGTTGAATTGGTCGAGGGCTCCCATCCAAGCACAGATACGCAGTATTTT,CSVELVEGSHPSTDTQYF
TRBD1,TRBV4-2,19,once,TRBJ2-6,TGTGCCAGCAGCCAAGATTGGCAGGGGGCTTCTGCTGGGGCCAACGTCCTGACTTTC,CASSQDWQGASAGANVLTF
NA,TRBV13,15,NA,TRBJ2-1,TGTGCCAGCAGCTTGAGGAGGGTGAAGAACAATGAGCAGTTCTTC,CASSLRRVKNNEQFF